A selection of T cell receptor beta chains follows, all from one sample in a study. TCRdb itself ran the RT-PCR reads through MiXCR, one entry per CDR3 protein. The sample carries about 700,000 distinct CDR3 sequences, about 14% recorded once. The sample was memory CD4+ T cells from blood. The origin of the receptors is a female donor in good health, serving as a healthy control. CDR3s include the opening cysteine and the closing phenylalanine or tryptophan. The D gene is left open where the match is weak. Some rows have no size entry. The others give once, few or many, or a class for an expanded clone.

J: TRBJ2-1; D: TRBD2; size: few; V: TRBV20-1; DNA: TGCAGTGCTAGGGATAGCGGGGGATACAATGAGCAGTTCTTC; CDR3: CSARDSGGYNEQFF
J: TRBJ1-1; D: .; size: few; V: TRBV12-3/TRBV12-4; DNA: TGTGCCAGCAGTCCCCGGAGGAACACTGAAGCTTTCTTT; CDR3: CASSPRRNTEAFF
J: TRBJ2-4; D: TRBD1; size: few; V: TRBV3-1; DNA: TGTGCCAGCAGCCAAGCCCCTTCGACAGGGGCTCAGGTGACGGCCAAAAACATTCAGTACTTC; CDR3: CASSQAPSTGAQVTAKNIQYF
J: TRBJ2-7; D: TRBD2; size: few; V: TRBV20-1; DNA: TGCAGTGCTAGGGCCACTTCTAGCGGGAGTTCCTACGAGCAGTACTTC; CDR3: CSARATSSGSSYEQYF
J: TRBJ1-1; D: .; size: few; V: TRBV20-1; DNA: TGCAGTGCTTTACAAGGGGGGCTCGAAGCTTTCTTT; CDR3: CSALQGGLEAFF
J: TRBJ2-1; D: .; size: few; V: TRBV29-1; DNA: TGCAGCGTTGAAATGAGTTCGAAGTACAATGAGCAGTTCTTC; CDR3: CSVEMSSKYNEQFF
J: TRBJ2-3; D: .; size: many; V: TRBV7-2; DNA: TGTGCCAGCAGCTTTGGGGTGGGGACGGGTACAGATACGCAGTATTTT; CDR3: CASSFGVGTGTDTQYF
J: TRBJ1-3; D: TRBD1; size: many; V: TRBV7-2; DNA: TGTGCCAGCAGCTTAGCGGCAGGGGGCGGTGGAAACACCATATATTTT; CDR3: CASSLAAGGGGNTIYF
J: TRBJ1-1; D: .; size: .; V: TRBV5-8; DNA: TGTGCCAGCAGCTTGTCCTCAGCGGGCACTGAAGCTTTCTTT; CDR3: CASSLSSAGTEAFF
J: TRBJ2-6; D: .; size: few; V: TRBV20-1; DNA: TGCAGTGCCCCCGGGGCCCATGGGGCCAACGTCCTGACTTTC; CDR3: CSAPGAHGANVLTF
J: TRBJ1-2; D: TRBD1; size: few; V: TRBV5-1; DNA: TGCGCCAGCAACCCTCTAGGACAGGGAGGAGGCTACACCTTC; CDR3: CASNPLGQGGGYTF
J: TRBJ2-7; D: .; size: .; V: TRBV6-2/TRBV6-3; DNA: TGTGCCAGCAGTTACGGCGGGGCCCTATCCTACGAGCAGTACTTC; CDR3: CASSYGGALSYEQYF
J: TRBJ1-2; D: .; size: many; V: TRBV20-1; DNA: TGCAGTGCTAGAGACCCTACTAGGGACGGCTACACCTTC; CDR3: CSARDPTRDGYTF
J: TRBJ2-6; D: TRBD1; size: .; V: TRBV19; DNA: TGTGCCAGTAGTCCCAGGACAGGGGCTGGGGCCAACGTCCTGACTTTC; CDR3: CASSPRTGAGANVLTF
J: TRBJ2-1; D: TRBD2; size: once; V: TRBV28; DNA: TGTGCCAGCAGGGGGCTAGCGGGAAAGGTGGAGATCTACAATGAGCAGTTCTTC; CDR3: CASRGLAGKVEIYNEQFF
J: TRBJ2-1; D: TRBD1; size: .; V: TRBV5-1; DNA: TGCGCCAGCAGTACGGGACAGGGGGTCAATGAGCAGTTCTTC; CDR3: CASSTGQGVNEQFF
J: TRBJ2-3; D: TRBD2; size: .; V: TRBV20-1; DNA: TGCAGTGCTAAACTTTGGGACTACGGATTGACAGATACGCAGTATTTT; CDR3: CSAKLWDYGLTDTQYF
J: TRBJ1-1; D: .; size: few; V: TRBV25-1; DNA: TGTGCCAGCAGTGAAAATGTGAACACTGAAGCTTTCTTT; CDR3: CASSENVNTEAFF
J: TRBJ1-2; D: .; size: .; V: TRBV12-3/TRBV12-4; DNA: TGTGCCAGCAGTCCCGAAGGGCCGCCCTTGGCCTATGGCTACACCTTC; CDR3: CASSPEGPPLAYGYTF
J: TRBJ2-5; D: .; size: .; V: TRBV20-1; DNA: TGCAGTGCTAGGAGTGGGAGTAAGTACTTC; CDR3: CSARSGSKYF
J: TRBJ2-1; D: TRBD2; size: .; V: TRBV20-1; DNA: TGCAGTGCTAGAGGTCTGGGACTACATGAGCAGTTCTTC; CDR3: CSARGLGLHEQFF
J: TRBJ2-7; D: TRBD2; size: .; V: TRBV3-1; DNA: TGTGCCAGCAGCCAAGTTTCGGGAGGGCCGGGCGAGCAGTACTTC; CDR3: CASSQVSGGPGEQYF
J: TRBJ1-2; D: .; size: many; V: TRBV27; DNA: TGTGCCAGCAGTTTAAGGGATCCGGCGGGGGGCTACACCTTC; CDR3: CASSLRDPAGGYTF
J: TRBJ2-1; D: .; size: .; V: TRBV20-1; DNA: TGCAGTGCTAGTGCTAGCGCCCACAATGAGCAGTTCTTC; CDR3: CSASASAHNEQFF
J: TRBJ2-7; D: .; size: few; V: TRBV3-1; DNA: TGTGCCAGCAGCCAAGTAAGCGAGCAGTACTTC; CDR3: CASSQVSEQYF
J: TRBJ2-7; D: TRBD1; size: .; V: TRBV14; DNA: TGTGCCAGCAGCCAAGAGCTGTACAGGGGGCAATATGGTAGGTCCTACGAGCAGTACTTC; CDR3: CASSQELYRGQYGRSYEQYF
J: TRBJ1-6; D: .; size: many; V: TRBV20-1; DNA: TGCAGTACCGAAGGGCAGATCTATAATTCACCCCTCCACTTT; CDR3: CSTEGQIYNSPLHF
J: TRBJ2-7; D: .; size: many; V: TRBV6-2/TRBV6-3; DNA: TGTGCCAGCAGTTCCCGGCAGGGTCACTACGAGCAGTACTTC; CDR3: CASSSRQGHYEQYF
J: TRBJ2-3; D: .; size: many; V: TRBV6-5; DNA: TGTGCCAGCAGTTACTCAGGGGTCAGCACAGATACGCAGTATTTT; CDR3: CASSYSGVSTDTQYF
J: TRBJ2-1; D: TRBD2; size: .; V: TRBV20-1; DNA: TGCAGTGCTAGCCCGGGGGGGCTTAGTGAGCAGTTCTTC; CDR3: CSASPGGLSEQFF
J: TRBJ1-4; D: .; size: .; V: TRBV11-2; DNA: TGTGCCAGCAGCTTTCAGAATGAAAAACTGTTTTTT; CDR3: CASSFQNEKLFF
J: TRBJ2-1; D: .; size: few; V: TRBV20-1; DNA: TGCAGTGCTAGAGATCGGATGTGGGGTACCGGGAATGAGCAGTTCTTC; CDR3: CSARDRMWGTGNEQFF
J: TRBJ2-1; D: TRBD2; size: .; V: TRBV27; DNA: TGTGCCAGCAGTTGGGGGGGTACTAACAATGAGCAGTTCTTC; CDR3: CASSWGGTNNEQFF
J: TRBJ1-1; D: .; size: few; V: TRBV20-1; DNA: TGCAGTGCTTTTCGGCCGAACACTGAAGCTTTCTTT; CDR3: CSAFRPNTEAFF
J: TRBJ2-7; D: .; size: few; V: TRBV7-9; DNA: TGTGCCAGCAGCTTAGAGATCCCCGAGCAGTACTTC; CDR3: CASSLEIPEQYF
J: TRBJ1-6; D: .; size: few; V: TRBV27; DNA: TGTGCCAGCAAAGGAGCGATGACTGATAATTCACCCCTCCACTTT; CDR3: CASKGAMTDNSPLHF
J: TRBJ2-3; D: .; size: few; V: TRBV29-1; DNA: TGCAGCGGCCTGCGCCGCACAGATACGCAGTATTTT; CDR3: CSGLRRTDTQYF
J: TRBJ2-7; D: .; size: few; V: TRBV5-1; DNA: TGCGCCAGCAGCTTGATTCCCGACGGCGAGCAGTACTTC; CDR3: CASSLIPDGEQYF
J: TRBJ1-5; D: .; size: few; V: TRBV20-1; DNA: TGCAGTGCTACGGGGACTCTGGTAGGGCCCCAGCATTTT; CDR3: CSATGTLVGPQHF
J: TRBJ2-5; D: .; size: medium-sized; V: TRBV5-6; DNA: TGTGCCAGCAGCTTATGGACTCAAGAGACCCAGTACTTC; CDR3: CASSLWTQETQYF
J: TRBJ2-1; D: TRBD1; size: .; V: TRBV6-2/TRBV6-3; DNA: TGTGCCAGCAGTTACTCGTACGGCTGGGACAGTTACAATGAGCAGTTCTTC; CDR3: CASSYSYGWDSYNEQFF
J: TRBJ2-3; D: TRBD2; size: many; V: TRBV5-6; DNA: TGTGCCAGCAGCCCCCCTCTAGCGGGGGGGCCGGGAGATACGCAGTATTTT; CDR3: CASSPPLAGGPGDTQYF
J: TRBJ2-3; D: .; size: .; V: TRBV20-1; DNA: TGCAGTGCTAGGTTGGTTGGAGATACGCAGTATTTT; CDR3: CSARLVGDTQYF
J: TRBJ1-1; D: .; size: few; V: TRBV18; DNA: TGTGCCAGCTCAGTGGAAATATATATGAACACTGAAGCTTTCTTT; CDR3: CASSVEIYMNTEAFF
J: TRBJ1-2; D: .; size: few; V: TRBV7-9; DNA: TGTGCCAGCAGCAGATCCTCGGCGGCAGGGGAGGGAGGCTACACCTTC; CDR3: CASSRSSAAGEGGYTF
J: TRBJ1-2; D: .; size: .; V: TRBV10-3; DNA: TGTGCCATCAGTGAGTCCCAAACAGTCGACTATGGCTACACCTTC; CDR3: CAISESQTVDYGYTF
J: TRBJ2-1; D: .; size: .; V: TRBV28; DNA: TGTGCCAGCATGCCAAAGACATTGGTCTCCTACAATGAGCAGTTCTTC; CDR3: CASMPKTLVSYNEQFF
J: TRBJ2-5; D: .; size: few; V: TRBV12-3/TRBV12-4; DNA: TGTGCCAGCAGTTTATCGGGCAGAATGTTGACCCAGTACTTC; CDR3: CASSLSGRMLTQYF
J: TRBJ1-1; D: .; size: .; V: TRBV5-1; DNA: TGCGCCAGCAGCTTGGCTGAACAGCAGAACACTGAAGCTTTCTTT; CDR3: CASSLAEQQNTEAFF
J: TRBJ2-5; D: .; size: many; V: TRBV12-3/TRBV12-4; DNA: TGTGCCAGCACTCTGGGGGGCGGCGGGTCCCAGTACTTC; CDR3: CASTLGGGGSQYF
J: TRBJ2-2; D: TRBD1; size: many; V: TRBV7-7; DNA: TGTGCCAGCAGCCCTGCACCGGGACAGGGGGCCAACGGGGAGCTGTTTTTT; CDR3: CASSPAPGQGANGELFF
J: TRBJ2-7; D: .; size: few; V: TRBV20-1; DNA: TGCAGTGCTATCCCGGACCTGAGGGGCTACGAGCAGTACTTC; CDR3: CSAIPDLRGYEQYF
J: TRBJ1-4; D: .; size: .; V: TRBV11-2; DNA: TGTGCCAGCAGCTACGACAGGCTTAATGAAAAACTGTTTTTT; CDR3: CASSYDRLNEKLFF
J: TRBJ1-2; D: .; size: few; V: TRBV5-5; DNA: TGTGCCAGCAGCCCGGATTATATAGGAGGGGGTAACACCTTC; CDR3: CASSPDYIGGGNTF
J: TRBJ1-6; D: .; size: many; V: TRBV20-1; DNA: TGCAGTGCAGGGCTCTCCCATCGGGATTCACCCCTCCACTTT; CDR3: CSAGLSHRDSPLHF
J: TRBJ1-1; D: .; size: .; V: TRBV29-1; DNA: TGCAGCGTTGAATACACTGAAGCTTTCTTT; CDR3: CSVEYTEAFF
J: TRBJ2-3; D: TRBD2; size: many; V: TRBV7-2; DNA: TGTGCCAGCAGCTTAGACCCCACAGCGGGAGGGCCGGGAACGCAGTATTTT; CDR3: CASSLDPTAGGPGTQYF
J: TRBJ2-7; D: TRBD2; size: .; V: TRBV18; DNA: TGTGCCAGCTCACCGCTAGCGGGGACCTACGAGCAGTACTTC; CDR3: CASSPLAGTYEQYF